This T cell receptor beta chain was sequenced during a study of T cells in localized non-small cell lung cancer. CDR3 size: 16 residues. Trimming took 7 bases from V and 0 from J, leaving 16 bases between them. Germline V lookup: CDR1 LNHDA, CDR2 SQIVND (reference sequence). This table comes from immunoSEQ multiplex PCR, and its TCRdb copy is limited to in-frame clones, with some not included. This sample has some 11,000 clones; around 82% occur once, and the top ten carry around a fifth. This clonotype was obtained from a male donor at least 60 years old with stage I lung adenocarcinoma. The starting material was peripheral blood, obtained before any cancer treatment. This chain links TRBV19 with TRBJ1-5; D perhaps matches TRBD1 (6 bases). The CDR3 spells CASTLDRFYSNQPQHF. In nucleotides, the CDR3 is TGTGCCAGTACCCTGGACAGATTCTATAGCAATCAGCCCCAGCATTTT. Full variable domain (remainder filled in from reference TRBV19 and TRBJ1-5): DGGITQSPKYLFRKEGQNVTLSCEQNLNHDAMYWYRQDPGQGLRLIYYSQIVNDFQKGDIAEGYSVSREKKESFPLTVTSAQKNPTAFYLCASTLDRFYSNQPQHFGDGTRLSIL.